This T cell receptor (beta chain) derives from a study of T-cell memory formation after mild COVID-19. In TCRdb, the 5' RACE reads were re-called with MiXCR into one record per CDR3 protein. The repertoire includes roughly 380,000 distinct CDR3 sequences, 25% to 30% of them detected once, and approximately 12% sits in the top ten. Losses at the gene ends were 2 bases for V and 9 bases for J; bases not matched to a gene: 15. The CDR3 is 17 residues long. Germline loops: CDR1 KGHSH, CDR2 LQKENI. Sequences were obtained from PBMCs or a T cell subset sorted from them (not recorded which). This TCR derives from an adult woman who had mild COVID-19 (a few samples of this study predate the infection). Cell type and time point are not known. The chain has TRBV18 and TRBJ2-3, with 9 positions matching TRBD2. The CDR3 bases are TGTGCCAGCTCACCAGCGACTAGCGGAGGGACGCCAGGCACGCAGTATTTT. Its protein product is CASSPATSGGTPGTQYF. Complete variable domain (other parts from reference TRBV18 and TRBJ2-3): NAGVMQNPRHLVRRRGQEARLRCSPMKGHSHVYWYRQLPEEGLKFMVYLQKENIIDESGMPKERFSAEFPKEGPSILRIQQVVRGDSAAYFCASSPATSGGTPGTQYFGPGTRLTVL.